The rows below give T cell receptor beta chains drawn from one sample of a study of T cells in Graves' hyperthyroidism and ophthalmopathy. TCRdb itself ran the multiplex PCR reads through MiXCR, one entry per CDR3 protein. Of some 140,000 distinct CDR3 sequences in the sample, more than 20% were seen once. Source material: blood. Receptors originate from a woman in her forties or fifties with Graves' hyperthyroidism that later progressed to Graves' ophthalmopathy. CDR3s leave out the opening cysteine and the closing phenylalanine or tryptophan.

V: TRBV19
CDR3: ASRGAGGPRNNEQF

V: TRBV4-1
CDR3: ASSRRLASDEQF

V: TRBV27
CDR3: ASRDRRLAVTGELF

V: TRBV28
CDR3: ASSTARKGPQH

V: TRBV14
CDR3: ASSPTHWASTDTQY

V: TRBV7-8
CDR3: ASSLVPLGQAVTYEQY

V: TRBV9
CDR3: ASSLTGAGSPLH

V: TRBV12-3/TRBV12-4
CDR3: ASSKTENSPLH

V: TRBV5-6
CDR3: ASSRLAGGHPNEQF

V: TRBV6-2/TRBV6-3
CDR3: ASSHPNEGGAGELF

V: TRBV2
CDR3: ASSPVWRTANNEQF

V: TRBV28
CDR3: ATNTGTGGRANEKLF

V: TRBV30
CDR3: AWRGQPNSPLH

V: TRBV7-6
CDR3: ASSRLGAGHEQF

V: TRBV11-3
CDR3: ASSIAGVVNEQF

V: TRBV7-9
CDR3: ASSLRGAENTEAF

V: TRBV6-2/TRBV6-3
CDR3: ASKKVGQGRMNTEAF

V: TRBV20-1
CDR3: SAYSTPEAF

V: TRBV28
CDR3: ASSSGTSGAYEQY

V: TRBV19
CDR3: ASRPRGGGNTGELF

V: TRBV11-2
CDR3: ASSAGPKDTQY

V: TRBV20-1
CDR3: SARGNRGNNEQF

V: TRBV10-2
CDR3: ASLAGPTEAF

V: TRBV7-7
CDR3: ASSLVGGGPAYNEQF

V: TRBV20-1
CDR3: SARDLAGDYEQY

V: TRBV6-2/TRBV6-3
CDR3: ASSYRGLDEQY

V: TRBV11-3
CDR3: ASSLGGGDAYEQY

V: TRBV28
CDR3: ASSYDRGPPSRTYEQY

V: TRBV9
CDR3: ASSVGGLAGDEQF

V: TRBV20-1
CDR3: SARNSAGYEQY

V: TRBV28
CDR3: ASSHRGNNEQF

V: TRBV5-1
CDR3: ASSLPRSSYEQY

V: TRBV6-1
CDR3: ASSGAVGGGETQY

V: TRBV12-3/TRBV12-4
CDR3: AGSFDESQY

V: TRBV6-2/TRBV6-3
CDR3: ASYDRGYNSPLH

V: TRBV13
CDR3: ASDIQGARQDTQY

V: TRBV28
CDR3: ASSPPVDSGNTIY

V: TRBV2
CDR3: ASSEGLAGSREQF

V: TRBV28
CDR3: ASSSSGAMNTEAF

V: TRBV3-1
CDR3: ASSHGGGDSPLH